The T cell receptor beta chain under discussion was sequenced for a study of post-analysis software for immune sequencing data. Study-wide context: Included courses were relapsing-remitting and secondary progressive multiple sclerosis; progressive-relapsing multiple sclerosis was also included. Study-level results: With TRBV5-6, TRBV5-1 and TRBV20-1 included, 5 or 6 TRBV segments were more frequent in patients than in controls. Comparison with controls showed significantly lower normalized Chao1 diversity in multiple sclerosis patients.

Unique molecular identifiers featured in each of the TCR beta cDNA libraries. MiXCR, applied by TCRdb to the PCR reads, yields one record per CDR3 protein. The table lists 550,000 to 700,000 distinct CDR3 sequences, roughly 40% of them singletons. Trimming stripped 5 bases from V and 10 bases from J, with 15 bases between. The CDR3 totals 14 residues. Germline V gives CDR1 MNHEY, CDR2 SMNVEV (reference sequence). This clonotype was seen only once. Antigen unknown. The receptor was isolated from a girl between 10 and 17 years old with multiple sclerosis. Material: blood. The rearrangement joins TRBV27 to TRBJ1-6; perhaps TRBD1 as D (6 bases). CDR3 bases: TGTGCCAGCAGTAGGGCGGGACATCGCTCACCCCTCCACTTT. Translated: CASSRAGHRSPLHF.